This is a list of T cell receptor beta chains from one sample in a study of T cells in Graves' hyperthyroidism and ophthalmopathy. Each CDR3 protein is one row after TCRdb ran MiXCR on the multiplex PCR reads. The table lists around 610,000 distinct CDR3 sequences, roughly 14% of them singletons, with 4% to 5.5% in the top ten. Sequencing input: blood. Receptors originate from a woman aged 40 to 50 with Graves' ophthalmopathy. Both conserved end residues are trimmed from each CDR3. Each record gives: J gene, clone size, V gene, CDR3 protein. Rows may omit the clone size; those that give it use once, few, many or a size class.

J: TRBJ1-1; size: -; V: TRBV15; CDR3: ATSGRDRGTRFEAF
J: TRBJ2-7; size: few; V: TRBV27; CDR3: ASRRGPLLSEQY
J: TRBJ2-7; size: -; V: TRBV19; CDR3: ASSWGGGGDHEQY
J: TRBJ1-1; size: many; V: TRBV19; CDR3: ASSVQASNTEAF
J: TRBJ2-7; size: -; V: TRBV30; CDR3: AWSGQGHEQY
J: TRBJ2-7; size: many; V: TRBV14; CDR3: ASSQDAFYSYEQY
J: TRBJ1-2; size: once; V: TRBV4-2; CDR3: ASSLNQGKGSYGYT
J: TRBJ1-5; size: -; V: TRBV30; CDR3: AWSVEMGGQPQH
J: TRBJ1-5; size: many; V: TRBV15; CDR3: ATSRGGGSQPQH
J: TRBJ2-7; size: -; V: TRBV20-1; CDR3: SASTPQGRSLVPYEQY
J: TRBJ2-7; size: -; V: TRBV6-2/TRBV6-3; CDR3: ASKLLGGSYEQY
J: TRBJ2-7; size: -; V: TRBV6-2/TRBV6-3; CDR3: ASGSQRSSYEQY
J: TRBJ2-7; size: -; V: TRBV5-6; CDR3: ASSLAPGQGFNEQY
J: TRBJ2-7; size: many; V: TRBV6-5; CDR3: ASSYSAGFSYEQY
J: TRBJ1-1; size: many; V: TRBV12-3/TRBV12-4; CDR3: ASSLGDALKTEAF
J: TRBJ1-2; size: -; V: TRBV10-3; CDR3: AISEWQVGSNYGYT
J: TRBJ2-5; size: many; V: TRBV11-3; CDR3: ASSYNWGETQY
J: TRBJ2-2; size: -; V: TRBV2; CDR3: ASRKMGLAGVNGELF
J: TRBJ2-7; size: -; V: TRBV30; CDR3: AWSVGVAGSYEQY
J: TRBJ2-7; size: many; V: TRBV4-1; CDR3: ASSQYESSYEQY
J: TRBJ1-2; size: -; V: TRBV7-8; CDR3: ATAGVPSYGYT
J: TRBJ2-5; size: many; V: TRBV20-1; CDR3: SARPGQVGTQY
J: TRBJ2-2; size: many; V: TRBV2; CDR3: ASGVAGGELF
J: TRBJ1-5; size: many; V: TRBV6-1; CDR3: ASSEDVGGQQPQH
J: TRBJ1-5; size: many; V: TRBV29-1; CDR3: SGGDSNQPQH
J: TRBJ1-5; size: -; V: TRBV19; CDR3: ASSIGVLRDLNQPQH
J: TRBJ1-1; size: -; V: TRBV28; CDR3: ASSYRGGSEAF
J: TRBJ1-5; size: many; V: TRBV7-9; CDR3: ASSPQGGNQPQH
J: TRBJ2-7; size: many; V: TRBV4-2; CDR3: ASSQGQGGVEQY
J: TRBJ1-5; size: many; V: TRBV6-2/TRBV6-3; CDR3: ASRIAGGVNQPQH
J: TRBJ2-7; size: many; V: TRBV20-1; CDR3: SASGPGGGEQY
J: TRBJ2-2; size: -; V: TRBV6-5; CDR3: ANRSGELF
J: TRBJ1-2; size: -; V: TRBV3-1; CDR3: ASSQADRGTGGYT
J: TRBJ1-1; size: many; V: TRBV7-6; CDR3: ASSLDSTVNTEAF
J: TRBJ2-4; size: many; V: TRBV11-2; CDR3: ASSFGSLGDIQY
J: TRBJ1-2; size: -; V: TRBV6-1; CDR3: ATPFEFLYGYT
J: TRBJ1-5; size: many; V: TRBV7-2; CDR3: ASSLLDGAQPQH